This TCR beta chain was identified during a study of shared clonotypes between healthy human individuals. Here immunoSEQ multiplex PCR was the method, and the copy in TCRdb shows in-frame clones only, minus some. The table records 180,000 or so clones, 85% to 95% of them present only once. This CDR3 contains 16 residues. J gave up 3 bases and V 3 bases, and 7 bases lay outside the gene matches. Germline V CDR1 and CDR2: SGHAT, FQNNGV. The J gene is TRBJ1-4, the V gene TRBV11-2; 7 positions match TRBD1. The source of this sequence is a young woman in good health. Source material: naive CD4+ T cells sorted from blood. Sample subset: CD45RA+ positively selected. The CDR3: CASSFKQGISNEKLFF. In DNA form, the CDR3 reads TGTGCCAGCAGCTTCAAACAGGGGATTTCTAATGAAAAACTGTTTTTT.